This TCR beta chain came from a study of T cells in localized non-small cell lung cancer. Study-level findings and limits: Appearances in adjacent lung were noted for a median 57 of the top 100 tumor clones. Uninvolved adjacent lung, not tumor, had the highest T cell clonality.

To note about this clone: Its antigen is undetermined.

This CDR3 has 14 residues. Germline V CDR1 and CDR2: SGHRS, YFSETQ. The V end was cut by 0 bases, the J end by 5 bases, with 8 bases between. Assay used: immunoSEQ multiplex PCR; TCRdb lists only in-frame clones, some missing. This table holds 45,000 to 60,000 clones, over 80% found once. The V and J genes are TRBV5-1 and TRBJ1-4; D remains unclear. The clonotype originates from a female donor older than 55 with stage II squamous cell lung carcinoma. The sample here was peripheral blood, taken before any cancer treatment. The CDR3 sequence: CASSLDGLNEKLFF. The CDR3 DNA sequence: TGCGCCAGCAGCTTGGACGGACTGAATGAAAAACTGTTTTTT.